Sequencing of this T cell receptor beta chain was carried out in a study of control samples from healthy donors and cancer patients. Profiling relied on immunoSEQ multiplex PCR, and the TCRdb table lists in-frame clones only, not all of them. The table records around 100,000 clones, about nine tenths of them present only once. Trimming took off 0 bases at V and 8 bases at J, with 11 bases between the two ends. CDR3 length equals 13 residues. Germline assignment: CDR1 SGHRS and CDR2 YFSETQ. V and J are TRBV5-1 and TRBJ1-2; D not resolved. The receptor comes from a woman younger than 30 in good health. Sequences were obtained from blood. The CDR3 here is CASSLDSAPGYTF. CDR3 nucleotides: TGCGCCAGCAGCTTGGACAGTGCGCCGGGCTACACCTTC.